This entry lists 24 T cell receptor beta chains sequenced from one sample in a study of CD8+ T cells in alopecia areata listed by TCRdb under 2018. The method was the immunoSEQ multiplex PCR assay. For TCR sequencing, RNA was extracted from every sample and reverse transcribed into cDNA to serve as template. TCRdb carries this immuneACCESS record with in-frame sequences only. Its versions omit some clonotypes, under half of them owing to an unresolved V gene in the studies checked, with the rest unexplained. The sample table records 10,000 to 15,000 clones; approximately 60% of these occur just once. The ten largest clones represent roughly 14% of the sample. From alopecia areata patients, peripheral blood was collected along with lesional scalp punch biopsies. The sequenced sample consisted of skin. The receptors stem from a human donor with alopecia areata.

The chain carries TRBV2 and TRBJ2-2; 11 bases match TRBD2. Germline assignment: CDR1 SNHLY and CDR2 FYNNEI. The J segment lost 2 bases and the V segment lost 4 bases, leaving 6 bases of the junction unmatched. The CDR3 spans 17 residues. The CDR3 DNA follows: TGTGCCAGCAGTGGCTCACTAGCGGGGGAAAACACCGGGGAGCTGTTTTTT. Translating gives CASSGSLAGENTGELFF.

This sequence joins TRBV7-8 and TRBJ2-2; TRBD2 matches 7 bases. The V and J ends lost 5 bases and 5 bases, in that order; junction bases with no gene match: 8. Germline V gene sequence: CDR1 SGHVS, CDR2 FQNEAQ. The CDR3 consists of 15 residues. CDR3 nucleotide sequence: TGTGCCAGCAGCGTGCGGGAGTCTAGAACCGGGGAGCTGTTTTTT. It is translated as CASSVRESRTGELFF.

J is TRBJ2-1 and V is TRBV7-9, with D unclear. CDR1 and CDR2 (germline): SEHNR, FQNEAQ (reference sequence). The CDR3 extends over 13 amino acids. The V gene lost 1 base and the J gene lost 4 bases, with 5 bases spanning the gap. The CDR3 here is CASSLDGYNEQFF. CDR3 nucleotide sequence: TGTGCCAGCAGCTTAGACGGGTACAATGAGCAGTTCTTC. Full variable domain (remainder filled in from reference TRBV7-9 and TRBJ2-1): DTGVSQNPRHKITKRGQNVTFRCDPISEHNRLYWYRQTLGQGPEFLTYFQNEAQLEKSRLLSDRFSAERPKGSFSTLEIQRTEQGDSAMYLCASSLDGYNEQFFGPGTRLTVL.

This chain joins TRBV10-3 and TRBJ1-5; D is unresolved. Germline assignment: CDR1 ENHRY and CDR2 SYGVKD. V lost 0 bases and J 12 bases, leaving 9 bases between the germline ends. The CDR3 has 12 residues. The CDR3 loop reads CAISESRTFQHF. CDR3 nucleotides: TGTGCCATCAGTGAGTCGAGAACGTTCCAGCATTTT.

This clone qualifies as large (0.1 to 1%). The chain has TRBV7-3 and TRBJ1-1, with D perhaps TRBD1 (5 bases). Trimming stripped 3 bases from V and 5 bases from J, with 10 bases between. Germline values: CDR1 SGHTA, CDR2 FQGTGA. The CDR3 is 13 amino acids. CDR3 residues: CASSLGVGTEAFF. The CDR3 nucleotides are TGTGCCAGCAGCTTGGGGGTAGGGACTGAAGCTTTCTTT.

V is TRBV7-2 and J is TRBJ2-3, with D possibly matching TRBD2 (5 bases). Germline CDR1 SGHTA, CDR2 FQGNSA. The CDR3 is 15 residues long. The ends were cut back, 6 bases at V and 0 bases at J, with 13 bases in the middle. CDR3 residues: CASRPGIPSTDTQYF. The DNA for the CDR3 is TGTGCCAGCAGACCCGGGATCCCGAGCACAGATACGCAGTATTTT. The full variable domain, its missing parts supplied by reference TRBV7-2 and TRBJ2-3, is GAGVSQSPSNKVTEKGKDVELRCDPISGHTALYWYRQSLGQGLEFLIYFQGNSAPDKSGLPSDRFSAERTGGSVSTLTIQRTQQEDSAVYLCASRPGIPSTDTQYFGPGTRLTVL.

The chain joins TRBV6-5 to TRBJ1-1, with a weak D call TRBD1 (5 bases). Germline V gene lookup returns CDR1 MNHEY and CDR2 SVGAGI. The CDR3 contains 13 residues. Trimming pared 4 bases from V and 2 bases from J, leaving 8 bases between. CDR3 amino acids: CASSWGPNTEAFF. The CDR3 nucleotides are TGTGCCAGCAGTTGGGGACCAAACACTGAAGCTTTCTTT.

This clone has just a few counts. The chain combines TRBV5-1 with TRBJ1-1, with 9 bases matching TRBD1. The CDR3 extends over 18 amino acids. Germline V lookup: CDR1 SGHRS, CDR2 YFSETQ. The V segment lost 0 bases and the J segment 4 bases; nucleotides outside the gene matches: 13. In DNA, the CDR3 is TGCGCCAGCAGCTTGGGGGTATCGGGACAGGGAAGGTCCACTGAAGCTTTCTTT. This sequence encodes CASSLGVSGQGRSTEAFF.

V usage is TRBV29-1 and J usage is TRBJ2-5; D is unresolved. In germline, CDR1 is SQVTM, CDR2 ANQGSEA. V lost 8 bases, J lost 0 bases, and 16 bases lay in between. There are 14 residues in the CDR3. In nucleotides, the CDR3 is TGCAGCTTTATTGGGGTCGGGTACCAAGAGACCCAGTACTTC. The encoded protein is CSFIGVGYQETQYF.

The genes are TRBV30 and TRBJ2-3, with 12 positions matching TRBD2. There are 17 residues in the CDR3. V gave up 1 base and J gave up 7 bases; unmatched junction bases: 12. In germline, CDR1 is GTSNPN, CDR2 SVGIG (reference sequence). The DNA of the CDR3 is TGTGCCTGGAGTGGGGCTAGCGGGAGGGCCGGTGAAAATACGCAGTATTTT. Translating it yields CAWSGASGRAGENTQYF.

V and J are TRBV4-1 and TRBJ2-2; no reliable D call. Trimming cost V 3 bases and J 3 bases, with 14 bases left between them. The CDR3 runs to 16 residues. CDR1 MGHRA and CDR2 YSYEKL come from the germline V gene. The CDR3 DNA is TGCGCCAGCAGCCAGGGCTTAGGAATCTACACCGGGGAGCTGTTTTTT. The encoded protein is CASSQGLGIYTGELFF.

The chain links TRBV1 to TRBJ1-2. TRBV1 is termed a pseudogene. This CDR3 is 12 amino acids long. CDR3 sequence: CTSSPYDYGYTF. DNA of the CDR3: TGCACCAGCAGCCCTTATGACTATGGCTACACCTTC.

The table lists this clone with a few counts. This CDR3 is also generated by other DNA sequences in the sample. The chain carries TRBV5-6 and TRBJ2-5, with 7 positions matching TRBD1. J lost 0 bases, V lost 2 bases, and 4 bases had no gene match. The CDR3 is 15 amino acids. Looked up from germline, CDR1 is SGHDT and CDR2 is YYEEEE. The DNA for the CDR3 is TGTGCCAGCAGCTTCTTGACAGGGTACCAAGAGACCCAGTACTTC. Amino acids: CASSFLTGYQETQYF.

The V call is TRBV29-1, the J call TRBJ1-2; 7 nucleotides line up with TRBD1. J lost 4 bases, V lost 7 bases, and 9 bases had no gene match. The CDR3 extends over 13 amino acids. Germline values: CDR1 SQVTM, CDR2 ANQGSEA. CDR3 protein: CSATQGGGYGYTF. CDR3 nucleotides: TGCAGCGCCACGCAAGGGGGCGGCTATGGCTACACCTTC. The full variable domain, in which reference TRBV29-1 and TRBJ1-2 provide the parts outside the CDR3, is SAVISQKPSRDICQRGTSLTIQCQVDSQVTMMFWYRQQPGQSLTLIATANQGSEATYESGFVIDKFPISRPNLTFSTLTVSNMSPEDSSIYLCSATQGGGYGYTFGSGTRLTVV.

The chain combines TRBV10-2 with TRBJ1-2; D might be TRBD1 (5 bases). Germline lookup yields CDR1 WSHSY and CDR2 SAAADI. The ends were cut back, 4 bases at V and 2 bases at J, with 8 bases in the middle. The CDR3 totals 13 residues. The CDR3 nucleotides are TGCGCCAGCAGTGGGCAGGGCAACTATGGCTACACCTTC. This gives the protein CASSGQGNYGYTF.

The rearrangement uses TRBV7-2 and TRBJ1-5, with D possibly TRBD1 on 5 matching bases. Germline values: CDR1 SGHTA, CDR2 FQGNSA. The V end was cut by 1 base, the J end by 7 bases, with 8 bases between. The CDR3 consists of 13 residues. In DNA form, the CDR3 reads TGTGCCAGCAGCTTAGATCCAGGGCAGCCCCAGCATTTT. Residues: CASSLDPGQPQHF. The full variable domain, with the rest looked up from reference TRBV7-2 and TRBJ1-5, is GAGVSQSPSNKVTEKGKDVELRCDPISGHTALYWYRQSLGQGLEFLIYFQGNSAPDKSGLPSDRFSAERTGGSVSTLTIQRTQQEDSAVYLCASSLDPGQPQHFGDGTRLSIL.

The chain couples TRBV7-3 to TRBJ1-2; 10 bases align to TRBD1. V dropped 3 bases and J dropped 4; count of bases not matched to a gene: 5. Germline V CDR1 and CDR2: SGHTA, FQGTGA. CDR3 size: 15 residues. As DNA, the CDR3 is TGTGCCAGCAGCTTGACAGGGGGCTCTGGCTATGGCTACACCTTC. Protein product: CASSLTGGSGYGYTF. Drawing the rest from reference TRBV7-3 and TRBJ1-2, the complete variable domain is GAGVSQTPSNKVTEKGKYVELRCDPISGHTALYWYRQSLGQGPEFLIYFQGTGAADDSGLPNDRFFAVRPEGSVSTLKIQRTERGDSAVYLCASSLTGGSGYGYTFGSGTRLTVV.

The chain links TRBV29-1 to TRBJ2-7; 7 bases align to TRBD2. Germline V lookup: CDR1 SQVTM, CDR2 ANQGSEA. This CDR3 comprises 15 residues. Germline trimming cut 3 bases from V and 2 bases from J; bases unmatched to any gene: 10. CDR3 sequence (DNA): TGCAGCGTTGAGGGGACTATAGCGGGCCCCTACGAGCAGTACTTC. Amino acid sequence: CSVEGTIAGPYEQYF.

The gene calls are TRBV5-1 and TRBJ2-5, with D tentatively TRBD1 or TRBD2 (5 bases each). This CDR3 region has 14 residues. Germline V gene data show CDR1 as SGHRS and CDR2 as YFSETQ. V was trimmed by 4 bases and J by 11 bases, leaving 21 bases between them. CDR3 nucleotide sequence: TGCGCCAGCAGCCCCACATCCCGTTTGGGGGAGCAGTACTTC. Translation gives CASSPTSRLGEQYF.

The chain uses TRBV19 and TRBJ2-1, with 9 bases identical to TRBD2. Germline-derived CDR1 and CDR2 are LNHDA and SQIVND (reference sequence). The V and J ends lost 7 bases and 8 bases, in that order; junction bases with no gene match: 9. The CDR3 contains 14 residues. Here the CDR3 reads CASKASGARDEQFF. The CDR3, as DNA: TGTGCCAGTAAGGCTAGCGGGGCTCGGGATGAGCAGTTCTTC.

The J gene is TRBJ1-1, the V gene TRBV6-6, with D hard to call. This CDR3 is built from 13 residues. With 3 bases removed from V and 1 base from J, the gap between germline ends came to 6 bases. The V gene's germline CDR1 is MNHNY and CDR2 SVGAGI (reference sequence). The CDR3 DNA reads TGTGCCAGCAGTTATTGGGCGAACACTGAAGCTTTCTTT. This sequence encodes CASSYWANTEAFF.

The chain is built from TRBV4-2 and TRBJ2-5; 8 nucleotides agree with TRBD2. Germline V gives CDR1 LGHNA, CDR2 YNFKEQ. V gave up 0 bases and J gave up 4 bases; unmatched junction bases: 7. The CDR3 sequence is 16 residues long. For the CDR3, the DNA is TGTGCCAGCAGCCAAGAAGGACCGGGGGGGGCAGAGACCCAGTACTTC. Its translation is CASSQEGPGGAETQYF.

V gene TRBV21-1 combines with J gene TRBJ2-1. TRBV21-1 is a known pseudogene. CDR3 length: 14 amino acids. The CDR3 DNA follows: TGTGCCAGCAACCTTTCGGACGGGACCAATGAGCAGTTCTTC. This sequence encodes CASNLSDGTNEQFF.

V and J are TRBV29-1 and TRBJ1-2, with D unresolved. The germline CDR1 and CDR2 sequences are SQVTM and ANQGSEA. Trimming took 7 bases from V and 8 from J, leaving 17 bases between them. This CDR3 is built from 12 residues. The CDR3 DNA follows: TGCAGCGGTACCGGGTCCAAGGAAGGCTACACCTTC. It specifies CSGTGSKEGYTF.